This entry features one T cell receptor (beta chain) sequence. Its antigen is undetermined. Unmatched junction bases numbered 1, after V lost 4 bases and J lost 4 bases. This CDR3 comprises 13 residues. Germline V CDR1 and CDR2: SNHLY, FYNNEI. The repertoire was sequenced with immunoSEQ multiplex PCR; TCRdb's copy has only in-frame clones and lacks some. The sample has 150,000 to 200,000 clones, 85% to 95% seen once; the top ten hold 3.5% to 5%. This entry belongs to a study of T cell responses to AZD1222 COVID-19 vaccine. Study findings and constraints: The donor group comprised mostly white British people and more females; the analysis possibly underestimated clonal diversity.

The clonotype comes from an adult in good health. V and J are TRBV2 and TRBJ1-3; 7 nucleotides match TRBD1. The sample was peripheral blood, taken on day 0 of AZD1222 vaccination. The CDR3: CASSGGQGNTIYF. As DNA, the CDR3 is TGTGCCAGCAGTGGGGGACAGGGAAACACCATATATTTT.